The 17 T cell receptor beta chains given below trace back to one sample, sequenced in a study of T cell repertoires in cytomegalovirus infection. Their target antigens are unknown. TCRdb fed the reads into MiXCR, producing one record per CDR3 protein. The repertoire includes about 700,000 distinct CDR3 sequences, roughly 36% of them detected once, and around a sixth sits in the top ten. The specimen comprised cultured PBMCs, sampled from culture after CMV antigen stimulation. The receptors were gathered from a human donor in good health (CMV status not recorded). Some clones in this sample may be carry-over from other donors' samples.

J is TRBJ1-2 and V is TRBV12-3 or TRBV12-4; maybe TRBD1 (5 bases). This CDR3 spans 14 amino acids. Trimming pared 7 bases from V and 4 bases from J, leaving 16 bases between. For the CDR3, the DNA is TGTGCCAGCACCCTGGGGCGGAGGTCCTATGGCTACACCTTC. It codes for CASTLGRRSYGYTF.

The rearrangement joins TRBV12-3 or TRBV12-4 to TRBJ1-4, with 7 nucleotides matching TRBD1. The CDR3 consists of 15 residues. With 7 bases clipped from V and 6 bases from J, the junction kept 11 bases outside the gene matches. The CDR3: CASTLGGQTDEKLFF. For the CDR3, the DNA is TGTGCCAGCACCCTAGGGGGACAGACGGATGAAAAACTGTTTTTT.

This chain uses TRBV12-3 or TRBV12-4 with TRBJ1-1; a possible D gene is TRBD1 (5 bases). V was shortened by 6 bases and J by 5 bases, with 13 bases between the two germline ends. This CDR3 contains 13 residues. For the CDR3, the DNA is TGTGCCAGCAGCAAAGGGGCGGAGACTGAAGCTTTCTTT. Translating gives CASSKGAETEAFF.

The chain carries TRBV20-1 and TRBJ2-1; 8 bases agree with TRBD2. This CDR3 region has 13 residues. Germline CDR1 and CDR2: DFQATT and SNEGSKA (reference sequence). The J segment lost 7 bases and the V segment lost 6 bases, leaving 8 bases of the junction unmatched. The CDR3 DNA follows: TGCAGTGCAGATAGCGGGGAGAGGAATGAGCAGTTCTTC. Protein sequence: CSADSGERNEQFF.

The chain uses TRBV6-1 and TRBJ2-3; 7 bases map to TRBD2. This CDR3 region has 15 residues. V lost 2 bases to trimming and J lost 5 bases; unmatched junction nucleotides: 7. The germline CDR1 and CDR2 sequences are MNHNS and SASEGT. CDR3 loop: CASSERGGSVDTQYF. Here the CDR3 DNA reads TGTGCCAGCAGTGAACGAGGCGGGAGCGTAGATACGCAGTATTTT.

The table lists this clonotype with many counts. V gene TRBV7-2 combines with J gene TRBJ2-1, with D possibly being TRBD1 or TRBD2 (5 bases each). Germline-derived CDR1 and CDR2 are SGHTA and FQGNSA. This CDR3 is built from 15 residues. The V end was cut by 4 bases, the J end by 10 bases, with 20 bases between. Written as DNA, the CDR3 is TGTGCCAGCAGCTCTGCCGGGACGTCCTCCCGGGAGCAGTTCTTC. Translation: CASSSAGTSSREQFF.

The rearrangement joins TRBV5-3 to TRBJ2-3, with D possibly TRBD2 on 5 matching bases. TRBV5-3 is an ORF for which the function is uncertain. Trimming removed 8 bases at V and 2 bases at J, with 18 bases between. The CDR3 runs to 15 residues. CDR3 residues: CASSGPGGNTDTQYF. In DNA form, the CDR3 reads TGTGCCAGCAGCGGCCCTGGTGGCAACACAGATACGCAGTATTTT.

This clonotype has only a few counts. CDR3: CASSFPLAGGPYEQYF. The CDR3 bases are TGTGCCAGCAGCTTCCCTTTAGCGGGAGGGCCCTACGAGCAGTACTTC. The chain is built from TRBV7-2 and TRBJ2-7; 11 positions match TRBD2. This CDR3 has 16 residues. J gave up 2 bases and V 3 bases, and 6 bases lay outside the gene matches. Germline V gives CDR1 SGHTA, CDR2 FQGNSA.

The V call is TRBV19, the J call TRBJ1-1; D not certain. Germline CDR1 is LNHDA and CDR2 is SQIVND (reference sequence). The V end lost 6 bases, the J end lost 4 bases, and 15 bases lay between the germline ends. This CDR3 is 14 amino acids long. CDR3 in DNA: TGTGCCAGTAGCTTGATCCACAGCGGCACTGAAGCTTTCTTT. It specifies CASSLIHSGTEAFF. The variable domain in full, with the rest retrieved from reference TRBV19 and TRBJ1-1, is DGGITQSPKYLFRKEGQNVTLSCEQNLNHDAMYWYRQDPGQGLRLIYYSQIVNDFQKGDIAEGYSVSREKKESFPLTVTSAQKNPTAFYLCASSLIHSGTEAFFGQGTRLTVV.

A remark on this clonotype: Germline is not matched at one junction end, which may reflect a read error. The rearrangement joins TRBV12-3 or TRBV12-4 to TRBJ1-1; D is undetermined. CDR3 length equals 11 residues. The CDR3 region is CASGFEIEAFF. CDR3 coding DNA: TGTGCCAGCGGTTTCGAGATTGAAGCTTTCTTT.

This clonotype occurred a few times. This chain joins TRBV7-8 and TRBJ2-5; 8 bases map to TRBD2. CDR3 size: 14 residues. With 3 bases clipped from V and 7 bases from J, the junction kept 7 bases outside the gene matches. Per germline, CDR1 SGHVS and CDR2 FQNEAQ. CDR3 amino acids: CASSLSGGPATQYF. The CDR3 DNA is TGTGCCAGCAGCTTGTCGGGAGGGCCGGCGACCCAGTACTTC.

V usage is TRBV4-1 and J usage is TRBJ2-1, with D possibly matching TRBD2 (6 bases). The CDR3 is made up of 21 amino acids. The V gene's germline CDR1 is MGHRA and CDR2 YSYEKL. V shed 0 bases and J shed 0 bases, with 24 bases lying between them. In DNA form, the CDR3 reads TGCGCCAGCAGCCAAGATGGAGGGCTAGCCAGGGCCCGAAGCTCCTACAATGAGCAGTTCTTC. Residues: CASSQDGGLARARSSYNEQFF.

This clonotype has a count of ten or more. The chain employs TRBV7-2 and TRBJ2-1, with D possibly matching TRBD2 (6 bases). The germline V and J ends were trimmed by 4 bases and 4 bases, with 11 bases remaining between them. The germline gives CDR1 SGHTA, CDR2 FQGNSA. The CDR3 loop spans 14 amino acids. In nucleotides, the CDR3 is TGTGCCAGCAGCTCTCGTGGGAGGTACAATGAGCAGTTCTTC. It codes for CASSSRGRYNEQFF.

The chain combines TRBV6-5 with TRBJ1-6; 8 bases line up with TRBD1. Germline V lookup: CDR1 MNHEY, CDR2 SVGAGI. The CDR3 spans 17 residues. After removal of 6 bases from V and 5 bases from J, the junction contained 12 bases not matched to a gene. The CDR3 DNA is TGTGCCAGCAGATATTATGGGGGGACAGGACATAATTCACCCCTCCACTTT. Translating gives CASRYYGGTGHNSPLHF.

The table lists this clonotype with a few counts. The rearrangement links TRBV7-7 to TRBJ2-1, with D perhaps matching TRBD2 (6 bases). Germline-derived CDR1 and CDR2 are SSHAT and FNYEAQ (reference sequence). This CDR3 comprises 16 residues. Trimming cost V 5 bases and J 2 bases, with 16 bases left between them. CDR3 amino acids: CASSRSLLATYNEQFF. The CDR3 coding sequence is TGTGCCAGCAGCCGCAGTCTTCTAGCGACCTACAATGAGCAGTTCTTC.

The chain employs TRBV19 and TRBJ2-5; tentative D call: TRBD1 (7 bases). CDR3 size: 16 residues. Trimming shortened V by 6 bases and J by 0 bases, and 17 bases separated the two germline ends. Per germline, CDR1 LNHDA and CDR2 SQIVND (reference sequence). The CDR3 is CASSPRQGLDQETQYF. The DNA for the CDR3 is TGTGCCAGTAGCCCCCGACAGGGACTCGACCAAGAGACCCAGTACTTC.

This clonotype has more than one count but fewer than ten. This chain connects TRBV7-2 to TRBJ2-7, with no clear D. Per the germline V gene, CDR1 is SGHTA and CDR2 is FQGNSA. This CDR3 region has 16 residues. The V gene lost 3 bases and the J gene lost 0 bases, with 15 bases spanning the gap. CDR3 sequence (DNA): TGTGCCAGCAGCTTCACGGCGACCCAAGGCTCCTACGAGCAGTACTTC. This translates into CASSFTATQGSYEQYF.